Following are 11 T cell receptor beta chains from one sample sequenced in a study of shared clonotypes between healthy human individuals. Generated by immunoSEQ multiplex PCR, the TCRdb table keeps only in-frame clones and is missing some. The sample records about 2.4 million clones, over 85% being singletons. What was sequenced was naive CD4+ T cells from PBMCs. The subset denotes: CD45RA+ positively selected. The receptors were sampled from a man younger than 35 in good health. Some clones in this sample may be carry-over from other donors' samples.

The chain is built from TRBV18 and TRBJ1-5, with D possibly matching TRBD1 (5 bases). Germline-derived CDR1 and CDR2 are KGHSH and LQKENI. The CDR3 is made up of 16 amino acids. V lost 2 bases, J lost 6 bases, and 17 bases lay in between. CDR3 coding DNA: TGTGCCAGCTCACCAAGAGGCAGGGAAGAGGGTCAGCCCCAGCATTTT. Translating gives CASSPRGREEGQPQHF.

The sample holds one count of this clone. The chain couples TRBV5-1 to TRBJ1-1; TRBD1 matches at 8 bases. Trimming at V came to 4 bases and at J to 0 bases, leaving 5 bases not matched to a gene. The CDR3 is made up of 15 amino acids. Per germline, CDR1 SGHRS and CDR2 YFSETQ. The chain's CDR3 is CASSPRDRMNTEAFF. The CDR3 DNA follows: TGCGCCAGCAGCCCAAGGGACAGGATGAACACTGAAGCTTTCTTT.

This chain joins TRBV19 and TRBJ1-2; D uncertain. With 7 bases removed from V and 0 bases from J, the gap between germline ends came to 15 bases. Germline-derived CDR1 and CDR2 are LNHDA and SQIVND (reference sequence). The CDR3 length is 15 residues. The CDR3 sequence: CASKSTAGANYGYTF. The CDR3 DNA reads TGTGCCAGTAAATCGACGGCAGGCGCTAACTATGGCTACACCTTC.

CDR3 loop: CASGLVLVSEVSEQFF. CDR3 sequence (DNA): TGTGCTAGTGGTTTGGTACTCGTCTCAGAGGTCAGTGAGCAGTTCTTC. J is TRBJ2-1 and V is TRBV12-5; no clear D gene. The CDR3 sequence is 16 residues long. The ends were cut back, 0 bases at V and 9 bases at J, with 18 bases in the middle. Germline-derived CDR1 and CDR2 are LGHNT and FRNRAP.

V is TRBV11-2 and J is TRBJ2-1; D unresolved. The CDR3 is 14 residues long. The germline gives CDR1 SGHAT, CDR2 FQNNGV. Trimming stripped 3 bases from V and 5 bases from J, with 11 bases between. The CDR3 is CASSFLYADNEQFF. CDR3 nucleotides: TGTGCCAGCAGCTTCCTCTACGCGGACAATGAGCAGTTCTTC. The variable domain in full, completed from reference TRBV11-2 and TRBJ2-1, reads EAGVAQSPRYKIIEKRQSVAFWCNPISGHATLYWYQQILGQGPKLLIQFQNNGVVDDSQLPKDRFSAERLKGVDSTLKIQPAKLEDSAVYLCASSFLYADNEQFFGPGTRLTVL.

V usage is TRBV28 and J usage is TRBJ2-1; D gene uncertain. The CDR3 is 14 amino acids. Trimming left V 5 bases short and J 13 bases short, with 21 bases between. CDR1 is MDHEN, CDR2 SYDVKM, per germline. CDR3 protein: CASSLHSANGQQFF. For the CDR3, the DNA is TGTGCCAGCAGTCTTCACTCCGCTAACGGTCAACAGTTCTTC.

This chain links TRBV2 with TRBJ2-3, with 8 bases that match TRBD2. There are 14 residues in the CDR3. Germline V gene sequence: CDR1 SNHLY, CDR2 FYNNEI. V shed 6 bases, J shed 1 base, and the junction held 3 bases outside the gene matches. DNA for the CDR3: TGTGCCAGCAGAGAGACTAGCGGCACAGATACGCAGTATTTT. This codes for CASRETSGTDTQYF.

CDR3 loop: CASSGMGQETQYF. DNA of the CDR3: TGTGCCAGCAGCGGGATGGGGCAAGAGACCCAGTACTTC. This sequence joins TRBV9 and TRBJ2-5; D is ambiguous. The germline V gene encodes CDR1 SGDLS and CDR2 YYNGEE. The V end was cut by 3 bases, the J end by 2 bases, with 8 bases between. This CDR3 region has 13 residues.

The CDR3 DNA sequence: TGCAGCGTTGAAGATGTAGCAGGGTGGAACTATGGCTACACCTTC. It encodes CSVEDVAGWNYGYTF. The rearrangement uses TRBV29-1 and TRBJ1-2, with a tentative D call TRBD1 (5 bases). The CDR3 has 15 amino acids. V was clipped by 0 bases and J by 2 bases, with 13 bases between them. CDR1 and CDR2 from the germline V gene are SQVTM and ANQGSEA.

As to this clone: Other nucleotide sequences in the sample specify the same CDR3. The chain carries TRBV4-2 and TRBJ2-5; either TRBD1 or TRBD2 may supply D (5 bases each). The CDR3 contains 15 residues. In germline, CDR1 is LGHNA, CDR2 YNFKEQ. Trimming removed 2 bases at V and 1 base at J, with 11 bases between. The CDR3 DNA sequence: TGTGCCAGCAGCCAATTGTCGGGGACCCAAGAGACCCAGTACTTC. This translates into CASSQLSGTQETQYF.

For this clone: This sample includes further DNA sequences coding for the same CDR3. This chain links TRBV27 with TRBJ2-1; D unclear. The ends were cut back, 0 bases at V and 4 bases at J, with 10 bases in the middle. The length of the CDR3 is 15 residues. CDR1 MNHEY and CDR2 SMNVEV come from the germline V gene (reference sequence). CDR3 in amino acids: CASSLSGSSYNEQFF. CDR3 DNA: TGTGCCAGCAGTTTATCCGGCAGTTCTTACAATGAGCAGTTCTTC.